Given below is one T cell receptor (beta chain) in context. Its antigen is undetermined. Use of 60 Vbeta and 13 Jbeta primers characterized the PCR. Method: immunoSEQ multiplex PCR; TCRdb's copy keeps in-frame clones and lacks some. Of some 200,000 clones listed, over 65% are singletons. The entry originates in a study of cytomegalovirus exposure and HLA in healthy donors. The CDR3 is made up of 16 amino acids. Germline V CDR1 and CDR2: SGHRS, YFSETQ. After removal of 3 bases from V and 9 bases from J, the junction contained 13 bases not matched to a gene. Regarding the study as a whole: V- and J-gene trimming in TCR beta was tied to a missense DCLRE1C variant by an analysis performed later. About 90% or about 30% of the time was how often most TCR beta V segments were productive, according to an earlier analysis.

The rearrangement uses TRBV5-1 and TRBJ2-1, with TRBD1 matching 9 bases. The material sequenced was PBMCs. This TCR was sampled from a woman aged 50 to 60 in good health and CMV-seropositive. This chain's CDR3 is CASSSGQGNGWGEQFF. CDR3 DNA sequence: TGCGCCAGCAGCTCGGGACAGGGAAATGGGTGGGGTGAGCAGTTCTTC. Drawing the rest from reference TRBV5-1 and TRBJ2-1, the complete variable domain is KAGVTQTPRYLIKTRGQQVTLSCSPISGHRSVSWYQQTPGQGLQFLFEYFSETQRNKGNFPGRFSGRQFSNSRSEMNVSTLELGDSALYLCASSSGQGNGWGEQFFGPGTRLTVL.